The source of this T cell receptor beta chain is a study of blood T cells in healthy people across ages. In germline, CDR1 is DFQATT, CDR2 SNEGSKA (reference sequence). Trimming cost V 1 base and J 5 bases, with 20 bases left between them. The CDR3 is 16 residues long. Primed by a sample-barcoded 5' primer and a J-beta primer mix, a second PCR proceeded for 7 to 11 cycles. TCRdb passed the 5' RACE reads through MiXCR, listing each CDR3 protein once. In the table there are about 780,000 distinct CDR3 sequences, 62% of which are singletons. Sequencing was performed on blood. V is TRBV20-1 and J is TRBJ2-5; no clear D gene. The source of this sequence is a man under 40 in good health. CDR3 sequence reads: CSARALSSHPRETQYF. CDR3 DNA: TGCAGTGCTAGAGCTCTGAGTAGCCATCCTCGGGAGACCCAGTACTTC.